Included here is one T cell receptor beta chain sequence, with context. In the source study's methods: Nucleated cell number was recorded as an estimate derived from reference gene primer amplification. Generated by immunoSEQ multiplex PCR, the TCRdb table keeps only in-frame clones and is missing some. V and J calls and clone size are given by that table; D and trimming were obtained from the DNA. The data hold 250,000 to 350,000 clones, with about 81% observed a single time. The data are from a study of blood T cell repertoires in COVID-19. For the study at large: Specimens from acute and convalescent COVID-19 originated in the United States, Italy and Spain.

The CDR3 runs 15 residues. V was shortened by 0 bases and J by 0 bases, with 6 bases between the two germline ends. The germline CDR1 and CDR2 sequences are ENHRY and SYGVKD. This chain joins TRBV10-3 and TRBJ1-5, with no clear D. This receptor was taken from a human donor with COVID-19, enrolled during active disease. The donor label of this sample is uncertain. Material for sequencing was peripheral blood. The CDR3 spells CAISESQDSNQPQHF. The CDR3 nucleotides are TGTGCCATCAGTGAGTCTCAGGATAGCAATCAGCCCCAGCATTTT.